This TCR beta chain is drawn from a study of STAT5B mutations in CD4+ large granular lymphocyte leukemia. The CDR3 contains 15 residues. V was pared by 0 bases and J by 6 bases, with 13 bases between. Germline CDR1 reads SGDLS; CDR2 reads YYNGEE. The table came from immunoSEQ multiplex PCR; TCRdb's copy has only in-frame clones and leaves some out. The sample lists about 24,000 clones, less than 80% occurring once. The sequencing sample was made of CD4+ T cells from blood buffy coats. J is TRBJ2-1 and V is TRBV9, with D perhaps TRBD2 (5 bases). The sequence came from a human donor in good health. The CDR3, as DNA: TGTGCCAGCAGCGTAGACCCCGGCGGGTTCAATGAGCAGTTCTTC. Its translation: CASSVDPGGFNEQFF.